This is a list of T cell receptor beta chains from one sample in a study of beta chain features in type 1 diabetes. Clones were read by immunoSEQ multiplex PCR, and TCRdb kept only the in-frame ones, dropping some. This sample has 250,000 to 350,000 clones, with roughly 15% found just once. Source material: central memory CD4+ T cells from blood. The receptors were gathered from a man aged 25 to 40 in good health. The CDR3 runs from the conserved cysteine through the conserved F or W. A D gene is named only where the DNA matches it firmly. Clone size, where shown, is once, few, many, or a class for clones that have expanded.

v_call	j_call	clone_size	d_call	cdr3_aa	cdr3_nt
TRBV4-3	TRBJ2-3	few	TRBD2	CASSQGGLAGGPLDTQYF	TGCGCCAGCAGCCAAGGGGGACTAGCGGGAGGGCCTTTAGATACGCAGTATTTT
TRBV11-3	TRBJ2-3	NA	NA	CASSTTGDTQYF	TGTGCCAGCAGCACCACCGGGGATACGCAGTATTTT
TRBV7-3	TRBJ2-3	NA	TRBD1	CASSGRTGASTDTQYF	TGTGCCAGCAGCGGCCGGACAGGGGCTAGCACAGATACGCAGTATTTT
TRBV7-3	TRBJ2-1	NA	TRBD2	CASSFLAGGEQFF	TGTGCCAGCAGCTTCCTAGCGGGCGGTGAGCAGTTCTTC
TRBV19	TRBJ2-1	many	TRBD2	CASSALGTSSEQFF	TGTGCCAGTAGTGCCCTAGGGACTAGTAGTGAGCAGTTCTTC
TRBV11-3	TRBJ1-2	few	NA	CASSADSVHGYTF	TGTGCCAGCAGCGCCGACAGTGTTCATGGCTACACCTTC
TRBV5-6	TRBJ1-1	NA	NA	CASSLQQGGNTEAFF	TGTGCCAGCAGCTTGCAACAGGGAGGGAACACTGAAGCTTTCTTT
TRBV7-9	TRBJ1-2	few	TRBD1	CASSLATGAVGYTF	TGTGCCAGCAGCTTAGCGACAGGGGCGGTCGGCTACACCTTC
TRBV6-5	TRBJ2-5	NA	TRBD1	CASSWDRAETQYF	TGTGCCAGCAGTTGGGACAGGGCTGAGACCCAGTACTTC
TRBV6-6	TRBJ1-4	NA	NA	CASSDGQRLNEKLFF	TGTGCCAGCAGCGATGGACAGCGCCTTAATGAAAAACTGTTTTTT
TRBV19	TRBJ1-2	NA	TRBD1	CASLKGQGYDGYTF	TGTGCCAGTTTAAAGGGACAGGGGTACGACGGCTACACCTTC
TRBV20-1	TRBJ2-1	NA	NA	CSLVGKGRQFF	TGCAGCCTCGTGGGTAAGGGCCGGCAGTTCTTC
TRBV11-2	TRBJ2-3	once	NA	CASSQDVSTPQYF	TGCGCCAGCAGCCAAGATGTAAGCACTCCGCAGTATTTT
TRBV7-7	TRBJ1-1	NA	NA	CASSLVSQGEAFF	TGTGCCAGCAGCTTAGTATCGCAGGGTGAAGCTTTCTTT
TRBV9	TRBJ2-7	many	TRBD1	CASSVGGDSLWQYF	TGTGCCAGCAGCGTAGGTGGGGACAGCCTTTGGCAGTACTTC
TRBV28	TRBJ2-2	many	TRBD2	CASSGLAGRSGELFF	TGTGCCAGCAGCGGACTAGCGGGACGGTCCGGGGAGCTGTTTTTT
TRBV7-9	TRBJ2-1	few	TRBD2	CASSLERGGINEQFF	TGTGCCAGCAGCTTAGAGCGGGGGGGTATCAATGAGCAGTTCTTC
TRBV5-1	TRBJ1-1	few	NA	CASMGGEDTEAFF	TGCGCCAGCATGGGAGGGGAGGACACTGAAGCTTTCTTT
TRBV7-3	TRBJ2-5	NA	NA	CASSSEGRVPQETQYF	TGTGCCAGCAGCTCGGAAGGCAGGGTCCCACAAGAGACCCAGTACTTC
TRBV7-8	TRBJ2-1	NA	TRBD2	CASSFDGGIPGNEQFF	TGTGCCAGCAGCTTTGACGGGGGGATACCCGGCAATGAGCAGTTCTTC
TRBV11-3	TRBJ1-1	NA	NA	CASSLGGFSDTEAFF	TGTGCCAGCAGCTTAGGAGGTTTTTCAGACACTGAAGCTTTCTTT
TRBV7-2	TRBJ2-3	few	TRBD1	CASSLATGGRADTQYF	TGTGCCAGCAGCTTAGCAACAGGGGGCCGCGCAGATACGCAGTATTTT
TRBV9	TRBJ1-6	NA	NA	CASSVGDPNSPLHF	TGTGCCAGCAGCGTAGGGGACCCAAATTCACCCCTCCACTTT